Listed below are T cell receptor beta chains from one sample, sequenced in a study of blood T cell repertoires in COVID-19. Profiled with immunoSEQ multiplex PCR; TCRdb holds only in-frame clones, not every one. The sample includes some 270,000 clones, 80% to 90% of them seen just once. The source material was peripheral blood. Every receptor here comes from a young man with acute or convalescent COVID-19. The CDR3 runs from the conserved cysteine through the conserved F or W. The D gene is left open where the match is weak. The size field is filled for only some rows; it gives once, few, many or a size class.

D gene	V gene	clone size	J gene	CDR3 protein	CDR3 DNA
TRBD2	TRBV2	.	TRBJ2-1	CASRAEGTNNNEQFF	TGTGCCAGCAGGGCCGAGGGGACTAACAACAATGAGCAGTTCTTC
.	TRBV2	once	TRBJ2-3	CASILLLGSTTDTQYF	TGTGCCAGCATTTTACTACTAGGATCGACCACAGATACGCAGTATTTT
.	TRBV10-1	.	TRBJ2-5	CASSAGEQETQYF	TGCGCCAGCAGCGCAGGGGAACAAGAGACCCAGTACTTC
TRBD1	TRBV3-1/TRBV3-2	.	TRBJ2-5	CASSQAPAGGGETQYF	TGTGCCAGCAGCCAAGCCCCGGCAGGGGGCGGTGAGACCCAGTACTTC
.	TRBV7-2	.	TRBJ2-2	CASSSGVNTGELFF	TGTGCCAGCAGCTCCGGAGTGAACACCGGGGAGCTGTTTTTT
TRBD2	TRBV18	once	TRBJ2-3	CASSPAREGGTQYF	TGTGCCAGCTCACCTGCGCGGGAGGGCGGTACGCAGTATTTT
TRBD1	TRBV6-1	.	TRBJ2-7	CASSEMTGGPYEQYF	TGTGCCAGCAGTGAGATGACAGGGGGCCCCTACGAGCAGTACTTC
TRBD1	TRBV28	.	TRBJ1-5	CASRQGGNQPQHF	TGTGCCAGCAGACAGGGGGGAAATCAGCCCCAGCATTTT
TRBD1	TRBV4-1	.	TRBJ1-3	CASSQELQGAYTIYF	TGCGCCAGCAGCCAAGAGTTACAGGGGGCATACACCATATATTTT
.	TRBV5-4	.	TRBJ1-6	CASSQQSSYNSPLHF	TGTGCCAGCAGCCAACAGAGCTCCTATAATTCACCCCTCCACTTT
.	TRBV7-9	.	TRBJ2-2	CASSLALVGTHPNTGELFF	TGTGCCAGCAGCTTAGCACTTGTTGGGACTCATCCGAACACCGGGGAGCTGTTTTTT
.	TRBV18	.	TRBJ2-1	CASSPALAYNEQFF	TGTGCCAGCTCACCGGCTCTAGCTTACAATGAGCAGTTCTTC
TRBD2	TRBV11-3	once	TRBJ2-1	CASSPPTSGFYNEQFF	TGTGCCAGCAGCCCACCCACTAGCGGGTTCTACAATGAGCAGTTCTTC
.	TRBV9	.	TRBJ1-5	CASSLDAGNQPQHF	TGTGCCAGCAGCCTAGACGCGGGCAATCAGCCCCAGCATTTT
.	TRBV28	.	TRBJ1-2	CASRQGGGTDFYGYTF	TGTGCCAGCCGTCAAGGCGGAGGGACGGATTTCTATGGCTACACCTTC
TRBD1	TRBV6-5	.	TRBJ1-5	CASSLTGGDSNQPQHF	TGTGCCAGCAGTTTAACAGGGGGCGATAGCAATCAGCCCCAGCATTTT
TRBD2	TRBV5-1	.	TRBJ2-3	CASSLERAGLRTDTQYF	TGCGCCAGCAGCTTGGAGCGAGCGGGGCTACGCACAGATACGCAGTATTTT
.	TRBV30	once	TRBJ1-2	CAWSVSSNYGYTF	TGTGCCTGGAGTGTATCCAGTAACTATGGCTACACCTTC
TRBD1	TRBV30	.	TRBJ2-7	CATYGTGLGEQYF	TGTGCAACCTACGGGACAGGGTTGGGTGAGCAGTACTTC
.	TRBV9	.	TRBJ1-2	CASSESDPGYGGYTF	TGTGCCAGCAGCGAGTCAGATCCTGGTTATGGTGGCTACACCTTC
TRBD1	TRBV3-1/TRBV3-2	.	TRBJ1-5	CASSQDSVGGRQPQHF	TGTGCCAGCAGCCAAGATAGTGTAGGGGGCAGGCAGCCCCAGCATTTT
.	TRBV5-1	.	TRBJ2-1	CASSSDSISYNEQFF	TGCGCCAGCAGTTCGGACTCCATCTCCTACAATGAGCAGTTCTTC
.	TRBV19	few	TRBJ1-1	CASSIRRMGSLNTEAFF	TGTGCCAGTAGTATCAGGCGGATGGGGAGCTTGAACACTGAAGCTTTCTTT
TRBD2	TRBV28	.	TRBJ2-2	CAIRGGAAGELFF	TGTGCCATCCGGGGGGGAGCGGCCGGGGAGCTGTTTTTT
.	TRBV30	.	TRBJ1-1	CAWSVPDRANTEAFF	TGTGCCTGGAGTGTTCCAGACAGAGCAAACACTGAAGCTTTCTTT
TRBD2	TRBV28	.	TRBJ2-3	CASSLYLAGRTDTQYF	TGTGCCAGCAGTTTATATCTAGCGGGGAGAACAGATACGCAGTATTTT
.	TRBV9	once	TRBJ1-6	CASSGGRTNSPLHF	TGTGCCAGCAGCGGGGGCAGGACGAATTCACCCCTCCACTTT
TRBD2	TRBV30	.	TRBJ2-7	CAWSPRGREQYF	TGTGCCTGGAGTCCGCGGGGGAGGGAGCAGTACTTC
.	TRBV9	.	TRBJ1-5	CASSPNTGLGQPQHF	TGTGCCAGCAGCCCAAACACAGGGCTCGGCCAGCCCCAGCATTTT
TRBD1	TRBV9	.	TRBJ1-4	CASSVGDSLATNEKLFF	TGTGCCAGCAGCGTAGGGGACAGCCTTGCAACTAATGAAAAACTGTTTTTT
.	TRBV6-5	.	TRBJ1-3	CASSSSPGENTIYF	TGTGCCAGCAGTTCTTCCCCGGGGGAAAACACCATATATTTT
.	TRBV5-4	once	TRBJ2-1	CASSPLVGGYNEQFF	TGTGCCAGCAGCCCGTTGGTGGGGGGTTACAATGAGCAGTTCTTC
TRBD1	TRBV2	.	TRBJ2-7	CASHTLRGRNEQYF	TGTGCCAGCCATACTCTCAGGGGGCGGAACGAGCAGTACTTC
.	TRBV5-1	.	TRBJ1-1	CASSLAGQFYTEAFF	TGCGCCAGCAGCTTGGCTGGACAGTTCTACACTGAAGCTTTCTTT
TRBD1	TRBV19	.	TRBJ1-5	CASRKDREYNQPQHF	TGTGCCAGTAGGAAGGACAGGGAGTATAATCAGCCCCAGCATTTT
TRBD1	TRBV9	.	TRBJ2-7	CASSVEGTGGIEQYF	TGTGCCAGCAGCGTAGAAGGGACAGGGGGTATCGAGCAGTACTTC
.	TRBV30	.	TRBJ2-7	CAWTMLGGGYEQYF	TGTGCCTGGACGATGCTAGGGGGTGGATACGAGCAGTACTTC
.	TRBV7-3	.	TRBJ2-2	CASSLSDTFTGELFF	TGTGCCAGCAGCTTAAGTGACACCTTCACCGGGGAGCTGTTTTTT
TRBD1	TRBV6-5	.	TRBJ1-2	CASSFDRGLIGYTF	TGTGCCAGCAGTTTTGACAGGGGTCTTATAGGCTACACCTTC
TRBD2	TRBV14	.	TRBJ2-3	CASSQVAGPDTQYF	TGTGCCAGCAGCCAAGTAGCGGGACCAGATACGCAGTATTTT
TRBD2	TRBV2	once	TRBJ2-1	CASSELAGGPNEQFF	TGTGCCAGCAGTGAACTAGCGGGGGGGCCGAATGAGCAGTTCTTC
.	TRBV11-2	.	TRBJ1-2	CASSFDTNYGYTF	TGTGCCAGCAGCTTCGACACTAACTATGGCTACACCTTC
.	TRBV19	.	TRBJ2-1	CASSTGLLPSTEQFF	TGTGCCAGTAGTACTGGACTACTACCTAGTACCGAGCAGTTCTTC
TRBD1	TRBV9	.	TRBJ2-2	CASSVRGRQTGELFF	TGTGCCAGCAGCGTCAGGGGGCGTCAGACCGGGGAGCTGTTTTTT
.	TRBV19	once	TRBJ2-1	CASLNRGRTSEQFF	TGTGCCAGTCTCAATCGAGGCCGCACGAGTGAGCAGTTCTTC
.	TRBV19	.	TRBJ2-3	CASNNRGGRTDTQYF	TGTGCCAGTAACAATAGAGGGGGACGCACAGATACGCAGTATTTT
TRBD2	TRBV9	.	TRBJ2-2	CASSSRTSGNTGELFF	TGTGCCAGCAGCTCTAGGACTAGCGGAAACACCGGGGAGCTGTTTTTT
TRBD1	TRBV7-3	.	TRBJ2-5	CASSPRTGGTETQYF	TGTGCCAGCAGCCCGAGGACAGGGGGAACAGAGACCCAGTACTTC
TRBD2	TRBV4-1	once	TRBJ2-1	CASSQGPGLAGYNEQFF	TGCGCCAGCAGCCAAGGACCGGGACTAGCGGGTTACAATGAGCAGTTCTTC
TRBD2	TRBV18	.	TRBJ2-7	CASSPSGGTTYEQYF	TGTGCCAGCTCACCCTCGGGAGGGACCACCTACGAGCAGTACTTC
.	TRBV5-1	.	TRBJ1-4	CASSFGGMGEKLFF	TGCGCCAGCAGCTTCGGTGGTATGGGCGAAAAACTGTTTTTT
.	TRBV6-6	.	TRBJ2-7	CASSIVASGSYEQYF	TGTGCCAGCTCTATTGTTGCGTCGGGATCCTACGAGCAGTACTTC